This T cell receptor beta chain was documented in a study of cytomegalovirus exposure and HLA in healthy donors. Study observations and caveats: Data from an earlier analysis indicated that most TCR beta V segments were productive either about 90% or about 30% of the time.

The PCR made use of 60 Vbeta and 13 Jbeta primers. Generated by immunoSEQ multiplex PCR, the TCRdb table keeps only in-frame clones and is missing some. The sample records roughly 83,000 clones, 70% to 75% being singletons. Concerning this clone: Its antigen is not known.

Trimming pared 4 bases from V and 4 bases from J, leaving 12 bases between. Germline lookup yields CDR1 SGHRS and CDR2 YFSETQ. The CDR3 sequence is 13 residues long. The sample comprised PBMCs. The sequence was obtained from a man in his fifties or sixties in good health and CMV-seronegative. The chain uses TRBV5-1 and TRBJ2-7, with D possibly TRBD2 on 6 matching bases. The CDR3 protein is CASSPAREYEQYF. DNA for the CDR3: TGCGCCAGCAGCCCTGCACGGGAGTACGAGCAGTACTTC. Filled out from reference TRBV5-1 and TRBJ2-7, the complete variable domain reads KAGVTQTPRYLIKTRGQQVTLSCSPISGHRSVSWYQQTPGQGLQFLFEYFSETQRNKGNFPGRFSGRQFSNSRSEMNVSTLELGDSALYLCASSPAREYEQYFGPGTRLTVT.